These 24 T cell receptor beta chains share one sample of origin, sequenced in a study of chemoradiotherapy in HPV16-positive cancers. Clones were sequenced by immunoSEQ multiplex PCR, and TCRdb holds only the in-frame ones, with some missing. This table holds roughly 11,000 clones, about 89% found once. The specimen comprised blood, sampled from a patient who underwent chemoradiotherapy. These receptors were collected from a human donor with HPV-associated anogenital cancer.

This clone was observed once. The chain links TRBV27 to TRBJ1-5; no definite D call. This CDR3 region has 15 residues. Germline CDR1 reads MNHEY; CDR2 reads SMNVEV (reference sequence). The V gene lost 5 bases and the J gene lost 2 bases, with 13 bases spanning the gap. CDR3 protein: CASSPLPGRNQPQHF. CDR3 in DNA: TGTGCCAGCAGTCCGCTCCCCGGACGCAATCAGCCCCAGCATTTT.

The rearrangement links TRBV5-1 to TRBJ2-4, with a weak D call TRBD1 (6 bases). The length of the CDR3 is 17 residues. V was pared by 1 base and J by 0 bases, with 14 bases between. The germline gives CDR1 SGHRS, CDR2 YFSETQ. The CDR3 DNA reads as TGCGCCAGCAGCTTGCGGGTACAGGGCCTAGCCAAAAACATTCAGTACTTC. Encoded protein: CASSLRVQGLAKNIQYF.

This chain joins TRBV20-1 and TRBJ1-2; D not certain. Germline values: CDR1 DFQATT, CDR2 SNEGSKA (reference sequence). The CDR3 runs 11 residues. Trimming cost V 5 bases and J 2 bases, with 6 bases left between them. This CDR3 is CSAPDNYGYTF. The CDR3 DNA reads TGCAGTGCTCCCGACAACTATGGCTACACCTTC.

The chain combines TRBV4-2 with TRBJ2-7; TRBD2 matches at 9 bases. CDR3 length equals 15 residues. Germline values: CDR1 LGHNA, CDR2 YNFKEQ. V dropped 1 base and J dropped 0; count of bases not matched to a gene: 1. The CDR3 loop is CASSQVAGVSYEQYF. The DNA for the CDR3 is TGTGCCAGCAGCCAAGTAGCGGGGGTCTCCTACGAGCAGTACTTC.

In this sample, this clone turned up once. This chain uses TRBV15 with TRBJ1-2; tentatively, D is TRBD1 (5 bases). Trimming took 8 bases from V and 7 from J, leaving 20 bases between them. Germline loops: CDR1 LNHNV, CDR2 YYDKDF (reference sequence). The CDR3 contains 14 residues. CDR3 region: CATSPGPAASGYTF. For the CDR3, the DNA is TGTGCCACCTCCCCAGGGCCAGCAGCTAGTGGCTACACCTTC. The full variable domain, completed using reference TRBV15 and TRBJ1-2, is DAMVIQNPRYQVTQFGKPVTLSCSQTLNHNVMYWYQQKSSQAPKLLFHYYDKDFNNEADTPDNFQSRRPNTSFCFLDIRSPGLGDTAMYLCATSPGPAASGYTFGSGTRLTVV.

This clone was counted once. The chain carries TRBV30 and TRBJ1-5; D is perhaps TRBD1 (5 bases). CDR1 GTSNPN and CDR2 SVGIG come from the germline V gene (reference sequence). Trimming removed 2 bases at V and 6 bases at J, with 20 bases between. The length of the CDR3 is 16 residues. In DNA, the CDR3 is TGTGCCTGGAGTCCTGTTCTATCCCAGGGCGGTCAGCCCCAGCATTTT. Its protein is CAWSPVLSQGGQPQHF. Based on the CDR3 plus reference TRBV30 and TRBJ1-5, the full variable domain is SQTIHQWPATLVQPVGSPLSLECTVEGTSNPNLYWYRQAAGRGLQLLFYSVGIGQISSEVPQNLSASRPQDRQFILSSKKLLLSDSGFYLCAWSPVLSQGGQPQHFGDGTRLSIL.

This rearrangement joins TRBV7-6 to TRBJ2-2; 11 positions match TRBD2. V lost 4 bases and J lost 4; bases outside the gene matches: 5. CDR3 length: 16 residues. Germline V CDR1 and CDR2: SGHVS, FNYEAQ. DNA of the CDR3: TGTGCCAGCAGCTCGTCGGGACTAGCGGCCACCGGGGAGCTGTTTTTT. Its protein product is CASSSSGLAATGELFF.

The chain employs TRBV6-6 and TRBJ2-5; TRBD1 might be the D (5 bases). The germline CDR1 and CDR2 sequences are MNHNY and SVGAGI (reference sequence). The CDR3 covers 15 residues. V gave up 4 bases and J gave up 5 bases, with 17 bases separating them. The CDR3 bases are TGTGCCAGCAGTTCCCAAGCTGGACAAATGGAGACCCAGTACTTC. Its translation is CASSSQAGQMETQYF.

This chain uses TRBV7-6 with TRBJ1-4; D is possibly TRBD1 (5 bases). The CDR3 extends over 19 amino acids. Germline V gene lookup returns CDR1 SGHVS and CDR2 FNYEAQ. V was shortened by 2 bases and J by 0 bases, with 19 bases between the two germline ends. The CDR3 loop reads CASSLLAIGENATNEKLFF. The CDR3 nucleotides are TGTGCCAGCAGCTTACTAGCAATAGGGGAGAATGCAACTAATGAAAAACTGTTTTTT.

The chain combines TRBV7-9 with TRBJ2-7, with TRBD1 as a possible D gene (5 bases). The CDR3 length is 14 residues. With 5 bases removed from V and 0 bases from J, the gap between germline ends came to 11 bases. Germline loops: CDR1 SEHNR, CDR2 FQNEAQ (reference sequence). Here the CDR3 DNA reads TGTGCCAGCAGCCTCGACAGTAACTCCTACGAGCAGTACTTC. Its translation: CASSLDSNSYEQYF.

The V call is TRBV7-6, the J call TRBJ2-7, with 7 bases aligning to TRBD1. V shed 5 bases, J shed 2 bases, and the junction held 12 bases outside the gene matches. This CDR3 has 16 amino acids. Germline CDR1 and CDR2: SGHVS and FNYEAQ. This chain's CDR3 is CASSDHRGPGTYEQYF. CDR3 bases: TGTGCCAGCAGCGATCACAGGGGTCCCGGGACCTACGAGCAGTACTTC.

The J gene is TRBJ2-7, the V gene TRBV28; D is possibly TRBD1 (7 bases). The germline V gene has CDR1 MDHEN and CDR2 SYDVKM. The CDR3 is 14 amino acids. V lost 3 bases and J lost 3, with 12 bases in between. This chain's CDR3 is CASSFPQGGYEQYF. The DNA for the CDR3 is TGTGCCAGCAGTTTCCCGCAGGGGGGCTACGAGCAGTACTTC.

The chain employs TRBV29-1 and TRBJ2-7, with no clear D. The germline V gene encodes CDR1 SQVTM and CDR2 ANQGSEA. V gave up 4 bases and J gave up 3 bases, with 19 bases separating them. The CDR3 extends over 15 amino acids. The CDR3 coding sequence is TGCAGCGTTGCCCCCCGCGCCAGAATGGGCTACGAGCAGTACTTC. Its protein is CSVAPRARMGYEQYF.

CDR3 in DNA: TGTGCCAGCAGCCAGGTCTCCGGGGGGGCGGGTAATGAGCAGTTCTTC. Translating it yields CASSQVSGGAGNEQFF. The chain recombines TRBV4-2 with TRBJ2-1; 8 bases are shared with TRBD2. CDR3 length: 16 amino acids. Trimming at V came to 3 bases and at J to 7 bases, leaving 11 bases not matched to a gene. Per the germline V gene, CDR1 is LGHNA and CDR2 is YNFKEQ.

V usage is TRBV5-1 and J usage is TRBJ2-1, with 11 bases fitting TRBD2. This CDR3 has 24 amino acids. Germline values: CDR1 SGHRS, CDR2 YFSETQ. V was clipped by 3 bases and J by 8 bases; unmatched bases: 34. The DNA for the CDR3 is TGCGCCAGCAGCTCGGAGAACCCGAGTGACCACACCAGAACCCGACTAGCGGGGAGGGATGAGCAGTTCTTC. Translating it yields CASSSENPSDHTRTRLAGRDEQFF.

This clone was seen just once. The gene calls are TRBV19 and TRBJ1-2, with 9 bases fitting TRBD1. Trimming took 6 bases from V and 3 from J; bases not matched to a gene: 5. CDR3 length: 14 amino acids. Germline V gene data show CDR1 as LNHDA and CDR2 as SQIVND (reference sequence). CDR3 sequence (DNA): TGTGCCAGTAGGGAGACAGGGGGACACTATGGCTACACCTTC. This gives the protein CASRETGGHYGYTF.

This chain uses TRBV5-4 with TRBJ2-2, with 11 bases fitting TRBD2. Germline trimming cut 4 bases from V and 7 bases from J; bases unmatched to any gene: 6. This CDR3 contains 15 residues. CDR1 is SGHNT, CDR2 YYREEE, per germline (reference sequence). CDR3 DNA: TGTGCCAGCAGCATAGCGGGGGGGCCAGGCGGGGAGCTGTTTTTT. Translation: CASSIAGGPGGELFF.

This clone has a handful of counts. The J gene is TRBJ2-7, the V gene TRBV6-7, with 7 bases that match TRBD1. TRBV6-7 falls under the ORF class, with uncertain function. V dropped 10 bases and J dropped 2; count of bases not matched to a gene: 8. The CDR3 contains 13 residues. The CDR3 DNA follows: TGTGCCACCCGTCGGGACAGTGCCTACGAGCAGTACTTC. This translates into CATRRDSAYEQYF.

V gene TRBV5-1 combines with J gene TRBJ2-5; 13 bases map to TRBD2. Germline V gene data show CDR1 as SGHRS and CDR2 as YFSETQ. V shed 3 bases and J 4 bases; nucleotides not matched to a gene: 6. The CDR3 loop spans 16 amino acids. CDR3 DNA sequence: TGCGCCAGCAGCTACGGACTAGCGGGGGAGGGAGAGACCCAGTACTTC. This sequence encodes CASSYGLAGEGETQYF. Looking up the rest from reference TRBV5-1 and TRBJ2-5 gives the full variable domain: KAGVTQTPRYLIKTRGQQVTLSCSPISGHRSVSWYQQTPGQGLQFLFEYFSETQRNKGNFPGRFSGRQFSNSRSEMNVSTLELGDSALYLCASSYGLAGEGETQYFGPGTRLLVL.

The chain uses TRBV15 and TRBJ2-1; 10 bases agree with TRBD2. J lost 14 bases, V lost 0 bases, and 10 bases had no gene match. This CDR3 contains 15 residues. Per germline, CDR1 LNHNV and CDR2 YYDKDF (reference sequence). CDR3 sequence (DNA): TGTGCCACCAGCAGAGATCGTCTAGCGGGGGCGTTAAAGTTCTTC. It yields the protein CATSRDRLAGALKFF.

The J gene is TRBJ2-5, the V gene TRBV27; tentative D call: TRBD2 (5 bases). The V gene lost 8 bases and the J gene lost 5 bases, with 9 bases spanning the gap. The CDR3 is 11 residues long. Looked up from germline, CDR1 is MNHEY and CDR2 is SMNVEV (reference sequence). The CDR3 DNA reads TGTGCCAGCCGGGGTGGGGAGACCCAGTACTTC. Residues: CASRGGETQYF.

The chain uses TRBV6-1 and TRBJ2-7; D remains ambiguous. The CDR3 covers 16 residues. Germline assignment: CDR1 MNHNS and CDR2 SASEGT. Trimming shortened V by 4 bases and J by 0 bases, and 16 bases separated the two germline ends. CDR3 in amino acids: CASSAMAIESSYEQYF. The CDR3 DNA sequence: TGTGCCAGCAGTGCCATGGCGATAGAGAGCTCCTACGAGCAGTACTTC.

This clone was detected only once. V and J are TRBV7-9 and TRBJ2-1; D is unresolved. Germline CDR1 is SEHNR and CDR2 is FQNEAQ (reference sequence). This CDR3 comprises 15 residues. Trimming removed 7 bases from V and 0 bases from J, with 13 bases in between. The chain's CDR3 is CASILVGNSYNEQFF. Here the CDR3 DNA reads TGTGCCAGCATCCTGGTAGGGAACTCCTACAATGAGCAGTTCTTC.

This sequence joins TRBV11-2 and TRBJ1-5, with D uncertain. The CDR3 contains 14 residues. V gave up 2 bases and J gave up 4 bases, with 9 bases separating them. Germline loops: CDR1 SGHAT, CDR2 FQNNGV. CDR3: CASSLSDGNQPQHF. The CDR3 DNA reads as TGTGCCAGCAGCTTATCGGACGGTAATCAGCCCCAGCATTTT.